This TCR beta chain was recovered during a study of beta chain features in type 1 diabetes. Investigators reverse transcribed all isolated RNA, so they sequenced expressed TCRB transcripts. Libraries were prepared by immunoSEQ multiplex PCR; TCRdb keeps only in-frame clonotypes and omits some of them. The sample gives roughly 130,000 clones, over 15% of which show up once; about 2.1% is in the top ten. This clone was counted between two and nine times. Its antigen is undetermined. Per the germline V gene, CDR1 is SQVTM and CDR2 is ANQGSEA. The CDR3 covers 13 residues. Trimming took 3 bases from V and 1 from J, leaving 9 bases between them. Based on CD45RO/CCR7/CD25/CD127/CD95/CD27, CD4+ regulatory, stem cell-like memory, naive and central memory cells were sorted. The study, taken as a whole, reports: For Type 1 diabetes patients, all four CD4+ subsets carried TCRB CDR3s that were moderately but significantly shorter.

This clonotype was obtained from a young man with type 1 diabetes. V and J are TRBV29-1 and TRBJ2-5; TRBD1 is a possible D gene (5 bases). Input material: central memory CD4+ T cells from blood. CDR3 sequence: CSVDGHLQETQYF. DNA of the CDR3: TGCAGCGTTGACGGACACCTCCAAGAGACCCAGTACTTC.